This T cell receptor (beta chain) comes out of a study of blood T cell repertoires in COVID-19 (dated by TCRdb to between 2020 and 2021). Study-wide context: Samples covering the acute and convalescent phases of COVID-19 were provided by collaborators in the United States, Italy and Spain. The prospective study material was composed of cDNA or gDNA derived from T cells, B-cell-depleted T cells, or PBMCs. The dataset comprised deeply sampled blood TCRbeta repertoires from subjects exposed to, actively infected with, or recovered from COVID-19. A freely available public database, intended as a resource for researchers studying the immune response to SARS-CoV-2, is where the repertoires were released. The samples were drawn from two sources: the first 160 participants of the ongoing ImmuneRACE study, and 1,000 to 1,500 subjects contributed by 6 global collaborators. The sample metadata nearly always contained a de-identified subject ID, COVID-19 status, age in years and sex. Where available, HLA class I and class II types were obtained from metadata supplied by the sample provider rather than from assay-based typing.

The immunoSEQ Assay, a bias-controlled multiplex PCR, was used to amplify TCRbeta CDR3 regions from genomic DNA. The paper's processing steps were these. The number of nucleated cells in each sample was estimated from the amplification of reference gene primers within the assay. Sequence reads were collapsed and filtered to measure the absolute abundance of every unique TCRbeta CDR3 rearrangement. For each sample, productive Simpson clonality was calculated by taking the square root of Simpson's diversity index across productive rearrangements. TCRdb mirrors the immuneACCESS table, restricted to in-frame sequences. Some clones are absent from its copies; in checked studies, under half trace to an unresolved V gene, and the reason for the others is unknown. D and trimming were read from the DNA, whereas the V and J calls and clone size are those reported in that table. This sample has approximately 150,000 clones in its table, and around 89% of those were observed once. Jointly, the top ten make up approximately 2.1% of the sample.

Study-wide conclusions, independent of this receptor: How much clinical and demographic metadata was included differed by source and by participant, and the metadata was provided uncurated.

This clone was counted a few times. The target of this receptor is not known. Nothing much larger sits one base from this clone, and base qualities are not available. Another Seattle source contributed samples from volunteer blood donors who had recovered from COVID-19. Collaborating institutions collected whole blood in K2EDTA tubes following their own protocols. For TCRbeta analysis, collaborators shipped samples in one of three forms: frozen whole blood, isolated PBMCs, or DNA extracted from either of those sample types. The sample was peripheral blood. This TCR was sampled from a man aged 45-65 years who had recovered from COVID-19.

The sequence in DNA is TGTGCCAGCAGTTACCGCGATAGCAATCAGCCCCAGCATTTT. It encodes CASSYRDSNQPQHF. In this chain, TRBV6-6 is recombined with TRBJ1-5; confidence is insufficient to name the D gene. V is reduced by 2 bases and J by 0 bases, leaving a spacing of 5 bases between them. From a lookup of the germline V gene (reference sequence), CDR1 and CDR2 are MNHNY and SVGAGI. The CDR3 goes from the cysteine to the phenylalanine over 14 residues. Only the CDR3 region is kept as DNA, spanning 42 bases read in frame from base 1.